A selection of T cell receptor beta chains follows, all from one sample in a study of cytomegalovirus exposure and HLA in healthy donors. Some clones are missing from TCRdb's copy, which holds only in-frame ones; the method was immunoSEQ multiplex PCR. This sample has around 180,000 clones, with roughly 80% found just once. The sample comprised PBMCs. The source of these receptors is a boy between 5 and 17 years old in good health and CMV-seronegative. Both conserved end residues are part of each CDR3. The order of the fields is V gene, J gene, D gene, clone size, CDR3 protein, CDR3 DNA. A D gene is named only where the DNA matches it firmly. Clone size is given for some rows only: seen once, a few or many times, or a class if the clone is expanded.

TRBV2	TRBJ1-4	NA	NA	CASMITDREKLFF	TGTGCCAGCATGATAACCGACAGGGAAAAACTGTTTTTT
TRBV27	TRBJ1-6	NA	NA	CASSPGVGGAASPLHF	TGTGCCAGCAGTCCCGGAGTTGGGGGGGCGGCCTCACCCCTCCACTTT
TRBV30	TRBJ2-7	NA	NA	CAWSVEGPEQYF	TGTGCCTGGAGTGTTGAGGGCCCCGAGCAGTACTTC
TRBV10-3	TRBJ2-3	TRBD2	once	CAISPGLASGTDTQYF	TGTGCCATCAGCCCCGGACTAGCATCTGGCACAGATACGCAGTATTTT
TRBV7-9	TRBJ2-1	TRBD2	NA	CASRLAGGPHEQFF	TGTGCCAGCAGACTAGCGGGAGGGCCCCATGAGCAGTTCTTC
TRBV29-1	TRBJ1-2	TRBD1	NA	CSVLGQGDGYTF	TGCAGCGTGCTTGGACAGGGAGATGGCTACACCTTC
TRBV6-1	TRBJ1-2	NA	NA	CASSETIQSSPPNYGYTF	TGTGCCAGCAGTGAAACAATACAGAGTTCCCCGCCCAACTATGGCTACACCTTC
TRBV27	TRBJ1-2	TRBD1	NA	CASSLRHLPGQGVSGYTF	TGTGCCAGCAGTTTACGCCATCTACCGGGACAGGGAGTATCCGGCTACACCTTC
TRBV5-1	TRBJ1-3	TRBD1	NA	CASSKGDRSKELDTIYF	TGCGCCAGCAGCAAAGGGGACAGGTCGAAAGAGTTGGACACCATATATTTT
TRBV5-4	TRBJ1-1	NA	NA	CASSQAHTEAFF	TGTGCCAGCAGCCAGGCACACACTGAAGCTTTCTTT
TRBV7-3	TRBJ2-6	NA	NA	CASSARQALSGANVLTF	TGTGCCAGCAGCGCTAGACAGGCACTCTCTGGGGCCAACGTCCTGACTTTC
TRBV5-1	TRBJ2-7	NA	NA	CASSLGGDHYEQYF	TGCGCCAGCAGCTTGGGCGGAGATCACTACGAGCAGTACTTC
TRBV2	TRBJ2-7	NA	NA	CATESARRVLDEQYF	TGTGCCACCGAGAGTGCGAGGAGGGTCCTGGACGAGCAGTACTTC
TRBV28	TRBJ2-7	TRBD1	NA	CAISEGTGTYEQYF	TGTGCCATATCGGAGGGGACAGGGACCTACGAGCAGTACTTC
TRBV7-2	TRBJ1-1	NA	NA	CASSLGAGDGAFF	TGTGCCAGCAGCTTAGGCGCAGGGGATGGCGCTTTCTTT
TRBV15	TRBJ2-1	TRBD2	NA	CATSRESGRYEQFF	TGTGCCACCAGCAGAGAAAGCGGGAGATATGAGCAGTTCTTC
TRBV6-1	TRBJ1-2	NA	NA	CASSEGGLGYTF	TGTGCCAGCAGTGAAGGGGGGCTCGGCTACACCTTC
TRBV2	TRBJ2-7	TRBD2	NA	CASSLTSGTREQYF	TGTGCCAGCAGTTTGACTAGCGGGACTCGGGAGCAGTACTTC
TRBV11-3	TRBJ2-3	NA	NA	CASSPAGWGTDTQYF	TGTGCCAGCAGCCCCGCGGGGTGGGGCACAGATACGCAGTATTTT
TRBV15	TRBJ2-7	NA	once	CATRRFYSYEQYF	TGTGCCACCCGTCGTTTTTACTCCTACGAGCAGTACTTC
TRBV2	TRBJ2-7	TRBD1	once	CASSISPGQGWEQYF	TGTGCCAGCAGCATTTCTCCGGGACAGGGCTGGGAGCAGTACTTC
TRBV6-1	TRBJ1-5	TRBD1	NA	CASSDIWDRGNNQPQHF	TGTGCCAGCAGTGACATATGGGACAGGGGGAACAATCAGCCCCAGCATTTT